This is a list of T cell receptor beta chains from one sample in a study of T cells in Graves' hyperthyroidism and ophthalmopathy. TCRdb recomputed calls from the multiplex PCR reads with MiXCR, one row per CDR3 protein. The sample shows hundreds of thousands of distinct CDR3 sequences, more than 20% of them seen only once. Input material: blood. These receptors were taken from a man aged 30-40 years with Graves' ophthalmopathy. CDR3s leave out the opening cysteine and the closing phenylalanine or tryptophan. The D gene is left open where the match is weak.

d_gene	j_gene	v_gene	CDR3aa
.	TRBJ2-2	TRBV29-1	SVDCPQGYTGELF
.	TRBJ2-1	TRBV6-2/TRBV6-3	ASSFSEVHYNEQF
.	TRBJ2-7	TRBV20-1	SAPRGHEQY
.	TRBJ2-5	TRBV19	ASSIEVQETQY
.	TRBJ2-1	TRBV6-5	ASSYLANNEQF
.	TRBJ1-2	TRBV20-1	SARSQGRHGYT
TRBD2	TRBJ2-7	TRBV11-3	ASSLVGGRAGYEQY
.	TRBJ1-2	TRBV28	ASGRGLRYGYT
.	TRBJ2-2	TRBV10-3	ATRQEAGELF
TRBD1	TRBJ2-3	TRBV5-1	ASSLEGGTVDTQY
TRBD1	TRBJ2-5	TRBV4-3	ASSQGHRTGGQETQY
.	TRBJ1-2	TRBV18	ASSPRTTYGYT
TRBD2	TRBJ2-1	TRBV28	ASGTSDEQF
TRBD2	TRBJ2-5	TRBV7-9	ASSLGTSRGQETQY
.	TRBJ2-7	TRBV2	ASSEARGAFYEQY
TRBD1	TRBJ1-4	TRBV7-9	ASSPDRGPGKLF
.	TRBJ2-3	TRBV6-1	ASSAGFHTDTQY
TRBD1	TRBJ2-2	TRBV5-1	ASATGSTGELF
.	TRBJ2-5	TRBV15	ATSSQGVLGETQY
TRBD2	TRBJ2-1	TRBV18	ASSPGLAGVGNEQF
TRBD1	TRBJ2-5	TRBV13	ASSSKALARQGSIQETQY
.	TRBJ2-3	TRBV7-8	ASSYEDGTDTQY
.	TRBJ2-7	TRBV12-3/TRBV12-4	ASSLAGKGVHSYEQY
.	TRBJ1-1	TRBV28	ASIPTAMNTEAF
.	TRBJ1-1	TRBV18	ASSPPSYTEAF
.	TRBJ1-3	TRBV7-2	ASSLLYGGPGNTIY
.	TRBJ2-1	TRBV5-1	ASSLARQGNDEQF
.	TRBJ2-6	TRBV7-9	ASSLGETLSGANVLT
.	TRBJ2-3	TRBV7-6	ASSSIEGSITQY
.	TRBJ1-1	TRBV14	ASSHATAMNTEAF
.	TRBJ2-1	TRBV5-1	ASSFRWSEQF